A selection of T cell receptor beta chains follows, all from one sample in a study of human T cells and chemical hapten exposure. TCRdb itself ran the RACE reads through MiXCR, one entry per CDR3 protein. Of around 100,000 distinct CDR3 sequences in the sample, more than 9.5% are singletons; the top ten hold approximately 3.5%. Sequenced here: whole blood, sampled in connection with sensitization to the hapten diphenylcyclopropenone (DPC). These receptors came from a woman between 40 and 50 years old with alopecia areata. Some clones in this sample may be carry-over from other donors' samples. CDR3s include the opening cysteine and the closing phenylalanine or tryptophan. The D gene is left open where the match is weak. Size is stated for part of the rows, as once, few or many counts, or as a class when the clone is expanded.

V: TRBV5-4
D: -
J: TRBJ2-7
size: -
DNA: TGTGCCAGCAGCCCGGACTCCCACTACGAGCAGTACTTC
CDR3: CASSPDSHYEQYF

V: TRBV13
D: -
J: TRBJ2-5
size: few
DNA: TGTGCCAGCAGCTTAGGGTTGACAACGACCACACAAGAGACCCAGTACTTC
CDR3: CASSLGLTTTTQETQYF

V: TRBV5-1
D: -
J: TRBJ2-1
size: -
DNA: TGCGCCAGCAGCTTGGGTAGTGAGCAGTTCTTC
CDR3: CASSLGSEQFF

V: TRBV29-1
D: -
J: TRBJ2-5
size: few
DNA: TGCAGCGCCCGAAGGTCGGGGGCGCGAGAGACCCAGTACTTC
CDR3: CSARRSGARETQYF

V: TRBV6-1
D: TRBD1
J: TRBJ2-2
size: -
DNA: TGTGCCAGCAGTGCGTGGACAGGGACGAACACCGGGGAGCTGTTTTTT
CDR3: CASSAWTGTNTGELFF

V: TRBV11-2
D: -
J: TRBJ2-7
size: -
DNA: TGTGCCAGCAGCCCGACTGGACGATGGTACGAGCAGTACTTC
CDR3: CASSPTGRWYEQYF

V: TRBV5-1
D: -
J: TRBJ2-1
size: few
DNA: TGCGCCAGCAGCATTCCGACAGCATACAATGAGCAGTTCTTC
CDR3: CASSIPTAYNEQFF

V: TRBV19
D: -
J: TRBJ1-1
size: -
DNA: TGTGCCAGTAAGGGCAGGGCAAACTGGGGTAACACTGAAGCTTTCTTT
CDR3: CASKGRANWGNTEAFF

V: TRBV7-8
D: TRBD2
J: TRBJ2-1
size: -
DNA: TGTGCCAGCAGTTATAGCGGGAGGCTCAGCTCCTACAATGAGCAGTTCTTC
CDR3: CASSYSGRLSSYNEQFF

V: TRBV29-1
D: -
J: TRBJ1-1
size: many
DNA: TGCAGCGTTGAAGTCTCGGAATGGAACACTGAAGCTTTCTTT
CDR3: CSVEVSEWNTEAFF

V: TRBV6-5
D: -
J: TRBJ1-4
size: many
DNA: TGTGCCAGCAGTCCCCACAGGGTTCGGGTTGAAAAACTGTTTTTT
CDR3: CASSPHRVRVEKLFF

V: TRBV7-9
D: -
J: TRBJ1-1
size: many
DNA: TGTGCCAGCAGCTTAGCGGGGATGGGTTCTGAAGCTTTCTTT
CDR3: CASSLAGMGSEAFF

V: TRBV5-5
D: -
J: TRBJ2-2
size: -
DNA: TGTGCCAGCAGCTTGTCTATGACCGGGGAGCTGTTTTTT
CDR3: CASSLSMTGELFF